A single T cell receptor (beta chain) is shown here with its context. Its target is unknown. Trimming removed 7 bases at V and 4 bases at J, with 12 bases between. This CDR3 spans 13 amino acids. The germline CDR1 and CDR2 sequences are SGDLS and YYNGEE. The method was immunoSEQ multiplex PCR; TCRdb's version includes in-frame clones alone and lacks a portion of them. The table has about a thousand clones, about 92% seen once. The sample originates from a study of T cells in lung cancer brain metastases. Overall study results and limits: Paired lesions shared few clones; most were lesion-specific (mean Morisita about 0.2).

Sequenced input: tumor tissue from the primary lung tumor. The J gene is TRBJ2-1, the V gene TRBV9; D not resolved. This clonotype was sampled from a woman in her forties with non-small cell lung cancer. CDR3 in DNA: TGTGCCAGCGGAGACTCGCCATACAATGAGCAGTTCTTC. Protein: CASGDSPYNEQFF.